This paragraph covers one T cell receptor (beta chain) sequence. Its target antigen remains unknown. No much larger clone is present one base from it, and per-base qualities are unavailable. The data originate from a study of blood T cell repertoires in COVID-19 (TCRdb year 2020). A note on the overall study: The collaborator samples originated in the United States, Italy and Spain and spanned the acute and convalescent phases of COVID-19. The material from the prospective study consisted of cDNA or gDNA derived from T cells, B-cell-depleted T cells, or PBMCs. Subjects who had been exposed to COVID-19, were actively infected with it, or had recovered from it provided the deeply sampled blood TCRbeta repertoires that made up the dataset. The repertoires were made available in a free public database intended to serve as a resource for research on the immune response to SARS-CoV-2. Samples were obtained from the ongoing ImmuneRACE study (first 160 participants) and from 1,000 to 1,500 subjects provided by 6 global collaborators. Nearly every sample came with metadata listing a de-identified subject ID, COVID-19 status, age in years and sex. HLA class I and class II types, where available, came from metadata supplied by the sample provider rather than from assay-based typing. Summary of the overall study and its limitations: Clinical and demographic metadata were provided uncurated, with the amount varying by source and participant.

The immunoSEQ Assay, a bias-controlled multiplex PCR, was used to amplify TCRbeta CDR3 regions from genomic DNA. From the authors' description of their analysis: Within the assay, amplification of reference gene primers was used to estimate how many nucleated cells each sample contained. To quantify the absolute abundance of each unique TCRbeta CDR3 rearrangement, sequence reads were collapsed and filtered. Productive Simpson clonality was computed per sample as the square root of Simpson's diversity index over productive rearrangements. Imported from immuneACCESS, the table was reduced by TCRdb to in-frame sequences with V and J called. These copies leave out some clones; in studies compared against another copy, an unresolved V gene accounts for under half, and the cause of the remainder is not known. V and J calls and clone size are given by that table; D and trimming were obtained from the DNA. The sample table contains just over 150,000 clones; only one count was recorded for roughly 91% of them. The biggest ten clones account for 4.6% of the sample.

The collaborating institutions used their own protocols to collect whole blood in K2EDTA tubes. For TCRbeta analysis, collaborators shipped samples in one of three forms: frozen whole blood, isolated PBMCs, or DNA extracted from either of those sample types. Reading from cysteine to phenylalanine, the CDR3 counts 16 amino acids. CDR3 DNA only is kept here, 48 bases in frame from base 1. Trimming costs V 0 bases and J 1 base, and their ends lie 9 bases apart. CDR1 and CDR2 were assigned from the germline V gene as MRHNA and SNTAGT. Recombination linked TRBV6-4 to TRBJ1-4, with no D gene named confidently. This TCR was recovered from a woman aged 50 to 60 with acute or convalescent COVID-19. Specimen: peripheral blood. The CDR3 corresponds to CASSDSNIQTNEKLFF. Here is the DNA: TGTGCCAGCAGTGACTCTAACATCCAAACTAATGAAAAACTGTTTTTT.